Below, 8 T cell receptor beta chains from the same sample are listed, as sequenced in a study of T cells in Graves' hyperthyroidism and ophthalmopathy. The source material, RNA transcripts, was used to amplify TCR beta CDR3 regions. An initial round of RT-PCR targeting the TCR CDR3 relied on the HTBI primer set. Each CDR3 protein gets one entry after TCRdb re-called the multiplex PCR reads with MiXCR. The sample includes some 720,000 distinct CDR3 sequences, 15% to 20% of them seen just once. The sequencing sample was made of blood. Every receptor here comes from a man aged 18 to 35 with Graves' hyperthyroidism.

As concerns this clonotype: A single base separates this from a much larger clone, so it may be a read error. The V gene is TRBV6-1, the J gene TRBJ2-1, with D possibly TRBD2 on 6 matching bases. The germline CDR1 and CDR2 sequences are MNHNS and SASEGT. The CDR3 is 13 residues long. The DNA of the CDR3 is TGTGCCACCATATCTGCGGGAAACAATAAGCAGTTCTTC. It is translated as CATISAGNNKQFF.

Only one count was recorded for this clonotype. The V call is TRBV12-3 or TRBV12-4, the J call TRBJ1-6; TRBD1 is a possible D gene (6 bases). CDR3 length: 14 residues. V gave up 3 bases and J gave up 9 bases, with 12 bases separating them. CDR3 sequence: CASSLAGVSSPLHF. CDR3 in DNA: TGTGCCAGCAGTTTGGCAGGGGTTTCTTCACCCCTCCACTTT.

This clonotype came up a few times. This chain connects TRBV9 to TRBJ2-7; perhaps D is TRBD1 or TRBD2 (6 bases each). CDR3 length: 16 amino acids. Trimming took 7 bases from V and 0 from J, leaving 20 bases between them. Germline CDR1 is SGDLS and CDR2 is YYNGEE. CDR3 sequence (DNA): TGTGCCAGCCCGGGGGCTGCCCCCCCAAGCTCCTACGAGCAGTACTTC. Protein sequence: CASPGAAPPSSYEQYF.

This clonotype was seen ten or more times. This CDR3 is CSARDGYNEQFF. The CDR3 region has the DNA TGCAGTGCTAGAGATGGGTACAATGAGCAGTTCTTC. V and J are TRBV20-1 and TRBJ2-1; D not certain. Deletions cut 0 bases from V and 4 bases from J, with 4 bases between. This CDR3 has 12 residues. CDR1 is DFQATT, CDR2 SNEGSKA, per germline (reference sequence).

The V and J genes are TRBV7-2 and TRBJ2-1, with 10 bases that match TRBD2. The ends lost 5 bases at V and 6 bases at J; junction bases unmatched: 7. The germline CDR1 and CDR2 sequences are SGHTA and FQGNSA. The CDR3 has 15 amino acids. The CDR3 sequence is CASSPTSGMFNEQFF. The CDR3 DNA is TGTGCCAGCAGCCCAACTAGCGGGATGTTCAATGAGCAGTTCTTC.

This clonotype was counted ten times or more. The CDR3 DNA reads TGTGCCAGCAGCCTGAGACAGGGCCGCCCCGGAGAGACCCAGTACTTC. It is translated as CASSLRQGRPGETQYF. The rearrangement links TRBV27 to TRBJ2-5, with 7 bases that match TRBD1. The CDR3 is made up of 16 amino acids. V trimming: 6 bases; J trimming: 4 bases; junction bases outside the gene matches: 14. Germline CDR1 is MNHEY and CDR2 is SMNVEV (reference sequence).

The chain couples TRBV9 to TRBJ2-1, with TRBD2 identical over 12 bases. This CDR3 has 15 amino acids. V lost 4 bases, J lost 10 bases, and 9 bases stayed unmatched. Germline CDR1 is SGDLS and CDR2 is YYNGEE. The CDR3 DNA sequence: TGTGCCAGCAGCCGACTAGCGGGAGAGGGGGGGGAGCAGTTCTTC. Residues: CASSRLAGEGGEQFF.

This chain uses TRBV19 with TRBJ2-1, with 11 positions matching TRBD2. From germline, CDR1 is LNHDA and CDR2 SQIVND (reference sequence). CDR3 length equals 15 residues. With V trimmed by 6 bases and J by 2 bases, 3 bases remained unmatched. The CDR3 nucleotides are TGTGCCAGTAGAAAACTAGCGGGGGCCTACAATGAGCAGTTCTTC. Translating it yields CASRKLAGAYNEQFF.